This TCR beta chain was observed in a study of T cells in Graves' hyperthyroidism and ophthalmopathy. The CDR3 is made up of 17 amino acids. Germline CDR1 is DFQATT and CDR2 is SNEGSKA (reference sequence). Trimming removed 1 base from V and 0 bases from J; junction bases left unmatched: 7. At least ten counts were recorded for this clonotype. RNA transcripts yielded amplified TCR beta CDR3 regions. In the first-round RT-PCR of the TCR CDR3, the HTBI primer set was used. TCRdb re-analysed the multiplex PCR reads in MiXCR, keeping a single row per CDR3 protein. The data contain 650,000 to 750,000 distinct CDR3 sequences, 11% to 15% of them singletons.

This sequence was found in a young woman with Graves' hyperthyroidism. The sequencing sample was made of blood. J is TRBJ1-5 and V is TRBV20-1; the match to TRBD1 covers 9 bases. The CDR3 region is CSARGATGQGSNQPQHF. The CDR3 DNA reads as TGCAGTGCTAGAGGCGCCACGGGACAGGGTAGCAATCAGCCCCAGCATTTT.